Listed here are 16 T cell receptor beta chains from one sample, sequenced in a study of blood T cells in healthy people across ages. A sample-barcoded 5' primer and a J-beta primer mix were used in a second PCR of about 7 to 12 cycles. Using its own MiXCR run on the 5' RACE reads, TCRdb lists one record per CDR3 protein. The repertoire consists of around 710,000 distinct CDR3 sequences, with roughly 44% occurring once and the leading ten covering 20% to 25%. Sequenced: blood. The receptors derive from a woman aged 60-70 years in good health.

V gene TRBV15 combines with J gene TRBJ2-1; no clear D. The CDR3 runs to 12 residues. The V end was cut by 2 bases, the J end by 5 bases, with 4 bases between. Germline CDR1 is LNHNV and CDR2 is YYDKDF (reference sequence). DNA of the CDR3: TGTGCCACCAGCAGAAGGAACAATGAGCAGTTCTTC. Residues: CATSRRNNEQFF.

This clonotype was observed many times. The chain links TRBV12-3 or TRBV12-4 to TRBJ2-1; a weak D match, TRBD2 (5 bases). Trimming shortened V by 3 bases and J by 8 bases, and 11 bases separated the two germline ends. The CDR3 totals 13 residues. The CDR3 protein is CASSFGLHDEQFF. CDR3 nucleotide sequence: TGTGCCAGCAGTTTCGGACTGCACGATGAGCAGTTCTTC.

The V call is TRBV12-3 or TRBV12-4, the J call TRBJ2-5, with D possibly matching TRBD1 (6 bases). Deletions cut 5 bases from V and 11 bases from J, with 27 bases between. CDR3 length: 16 amino acids. The CDR3 DNA is TGTGCCAGCAGTCCTCAAAAAGTCCACAGGGACAATGAGCAGTACTTC. The encoded protein is CASSPQKVHRDNEQYF.

In DNA form, the CDR3 reads TGTGCCACCAGCAGAGATAAGGCCAGCTTGGACGAGCAGTACTTC. This codes for CATSRDKASLDEQYF. The gene calls are TRBV15 and TRBJ2-7; no reliable D call. CDR1 and CDR2 (germline): LNHNV, YYDKDF (reference sequence). The V and J ends lost 0 bases and 5 bases respectively, with 14 bases between them. CDR3 length equals 15 residues.

This chain joins TRBV20-1 and TRBJ2-1, with TRBD2 matching over 9 bases. Germline V lookup: CDR1 DFQATT, CDR2 SNEGSKA (reference sequence). V dropped 3 bases and J dropped 7; count of bases not matched to a gene: 7. The length of the CDR3 is 14 residues. The CDR3 reads CSARGGRASNEQFF. The CDR3 DNA is TGCAGTGCTAGGGGCGGGAGGGCCTCAAATGAGCAGTTCTTC.

This clonotype has just a few counts. The rearrangement joins TRBV5-6 to TRBJ1-4; D uncertain. CDR3 length: 14 residues. Deletions cut 2 bases from V and 6 bases from J, with 11 bases between. Germline lookup yields CDR1 SGHDT and CDR2 YYEEEE. In nucleotides, the CDR3 is TGTGCCAGCAGCTTCCGGCAGCCCGATGAAAAACTGTTTTTT. Translation gives CASSFRQPDEKLFF.

This chain links TRBV18 with TRBJ1-1, with a weak D call TRBD1 (5 bases). The CDR3 length is 15 residues. Germline V gene data show CDR1 as KGHSH and CDR2 as LQKENI. Between the trimmed V and J ends, which lost 3 bases and 3 bases, there was a span of 14 bases. CDR3 protein: CASSPRDGADTEAFF. In DNA form, the CDR3 reads TGTGCCAGCTCACCTAGGGACGGGGCGGACACTGAAGCTTTCTTT.

In its sample, this clonotype was seen a few times. The rearrangement uses TRBV20-1 and TRBJ1-2, with TRBD1 identical over 9 bases. The V gene's germline CDR1 is DFQATT and CDR2 SNEGSKA (reference sequence). This CDR3 contains 14 residues. CDR3 bases: TGCATTACTAATACAGGGGGCGCGTCCTATGGCTACACCTTC. Protein product: CITNTGGASYGYTF.

This clonotype was observed many times. The rearrangement joins TRBV29-1 to TRBJ2-1; TRBD2 aligns across 10 bases. V was clipped by 4 bases and J by 10 bases; unmatched bases: 4. The CDR3 covers 12 residues. CDR1 is SQVTM, CDR2 ANQGSEA, per germline. The chain's CDR3 is CSVGTSGIEQFF. The CDR3 region has the DNA TGCAGCGTTGGGACTAGCGGCATAGAGCAGTTCTTC.

This clonotype was seen repeatedly, ten times or more. The gene calls are TRBV7-9 and TRBJ2-5; D is perhaps TRBD1 (6 bases). V was trimmed by 4 bases and J by 5 bases, leaving 14 bases between them. Germline-derived CDR1 and CDR2 are SEHNR and FQNEAQ (reference sequence). The CDR3 length is 14 residues. CDR3 nucleotide sequence: TGTGCCAGCAGCTACCGTGACAGGCTGGAGACCCAGTACTTC. Translated, it gives CASSYRDRLETQYF.

The genes are TRBV28 and TRBJ2-1; 9 bases fit TRBD2. Losses at the gene ends were 2 bases for V and 8 bases for J; bases not matched to a gene: 7. Germline assignment: CDR1 MDHEN and CDR2 SYDVKM. The CDR3 totals 15 residues. The chain's CDR3 is CASSLLSGSADEQFF. DNA of the CDR3: TGTGCCAGCAGTTTACTTAGCGGGAGTGCCGATGAGCAGTTCTTC. The complete variable domain, with remaining parts taken from reference TRBV28 and TRBJ2-1, reads DVKVTQSSRYLVKRTGEKVFLECVQDMDHENMFWYRQDPGLGLRLIYFSYDVKMKEKGDIPEGYSVSREKKERFSLILESASTNQTSMYLCASSLLSGSADEQFFGPGTRLTVL.

There are many counts of this clonotype. Written as DNA, the CDR3 is TGTGCCAGCAGCCCGGACAGGGACTATGGCTACACCTTC. Translated, it gives CASSPDRDYGYTF. The V gene is TRBV12-3 or TRBV12-4, the J gene TRBJ1-2, with 8 bases identical to TRBD1. The J segment lost 3 bases and the V segment lost 6 bases, leaving 3 bases of the junction unmatched. The CDR3 loop spans 13 amino acids.

A note on this clonotype: This could be a read error, since a much larger clone is one nucleotide away. This sequence joins TRBV9 and TRBJ2-3, with D tentatively TRBD2 (6 bases). Germline V CDR1 and CDR2: SGDLS, YYNGEE. The CDR3 runs 15 residues. V lost 2 bases and J lost 11, with 21 bases in between. The CDR3 loop is CASSVPAGLEDEQYF. The CDR3 DNA follows: TGTGCCAGCAGCGTCCCTGCGGGACTCGAGGATGAGCAGTATTTT.

This clonotype turned up a few times. The CDR3 DNA follows: TGTGCCATCAGTGAGTCGTTAGGGGAGGATCAGCCCCAGCATTTT. It specifies CAISESLGEDQPQHF. The chain combines TRBV10-3 with TRBJ1-5; possible D gene TRBD1, 5 bases. V dropped 0 bases and J dropped 5 bases, with 11 bases sitting between them. Germline V CDR1 and CDR2: ENHRY, SYGVKD. The length of the CDR3 is 15 residues.

In this sample, this clonotype turned up a few times. The gene calls are TRBV28 and TRBJ2-1, with TRBD2 identical over 11 bases. The V gene's germline CDR1 is MDHEN and CDR2 SYDVKM. This CDR3 region has 15 residues. The junction had 8 bases not matched to a gene; V was cut back by 7 bases and J by 6 bases. The CDR3 protein is CASIFRGLAANEQFF. CDR3 bases: TGTGCCAGCATCTTTAGGGGACTAGCGGCCAATGAGCAGTTCTTC.

The rearrangement joins TRBV6-6 to TRBJ2-7; maybe TRBD1 (5 bases). Germline CDR1 is MNHNY and CDR2 is SVGAGI (reference sequence). This CDR3 region has 14 residues. V lost 6 bases, J lost 3 bases, and 15 bases lay in between. DNA of the CDR3: TGTGCCAGCAGCCAAAGGGGCGCTCTCTACGAGCAGTACTTC. Encoded protein: CASSQRGALYEQYF.